The rows below give T cell receptor beta chains drawn from one sample of a study of T-cell memory formation after mild COVID-19. TCRdb used MiXCR to reprocess the 5' RACE reads, holding one entry per CDR3 protein. This sample has 200,000 to 250,000 distinct CDR3 sequences, with approximately 9% found just once. The specimen was PBMCs or a T cell subset sorted from them (not recorded which). The source of these receptors is a man aged 18 to 30 who had mild COVID-19 (a few samples of this study predate the infection). Cell type and time point are not known. CDR3s include the opening cysteine and the closing phenylalanine or tryptophan. The D gene is left open where the match is weak. Clone size is given for some rows only: seen once, a few or many times, or a class if the clone is expanded.

>NA|NA|TRBJ1-6|TRBV12-3/TRBV12-4
CASRASVRTNSPLHF
TGTGCCAGCAGAGCCTCGGTGAGGACCAATTCACCCCTCCACTTT
>NA|NA|TRBJ1-4|TRBV12-3/TRBV12-4
CASSLQGPNEKLFF
TGTGCCAGCAGTCTCCAGGGGCCTAATGAAAAACTGTTTTTT
>NA|NA|TRBJ1-2|TRBV4-1
CASSQVLGRRYYGYTF
TGCGCCAGCAGCCAAGTTTTAGGTCGCCGGTACTATGGCTACACCTTC
>NA|NA|TRBJ2-1|TRBV11-2
CASSLAVSTSSYNEQFF
TGTGCCAGCAGCTTAGCAGTGTCGACCAGCTCCTACAATGAGCAGTTCTTC
>NA|few|TRBJ2-1|TRBV4-3
CASSQLGESYNEQFF
TGCGCCAGCAGCCAATTGGGAGAATCCTACAATGAGCAGTTCTTC
>TRBD1|NA|TRBJ1-5|TRBV19
CASSIGGTGLDSNQPQHF
TGTGCCAGTAGTATAGGGGGGACAGGGCTTGATAGCAATCAGCCCCAGCATTTT
>TRBD1|NA|TRBJ1-5|TRBV27
CASSSRQGQPQHF
TGTGCCAGCAGTTCCCGACAGGGCCAGCCCCAGCATTTT
>NA|NA|TRBJ1-4|TRBV7-8
CASSPWKADNEKLFF
TGTGCCAGCAGCCCATGGAAAGCAGATAATGAAAAACTGTTTTTT
>NA|NA|TRBJ2-5|TRBV4-3
CASSQAPGQETQYF
TGCGCCAGCAGCCAAGCCCCTGGGCAAGAGACCCAGTACTTC
>TRBD2|few|TRBJ2-3|TRBV5-1
CASSLVGGGSDTQYF
TGCGCCAGCAGCTTGGTTGGCGGGGGGTCCGATACGCAGTATTTT
>TRBD2|many|TRBJ2-3|TRBV20-1
CSARASSQLAGGSSSTDTQYF
TGCAGTGCTAGAGCCTCGAGCCAACTAGCGGGGGGTTCCTCTAGCACAGATACGCAGTATTTT
>TRBD2|few|TRBJ2-3|TRBV7-2
CASISSGGTDTQYF
TGTGCCAGCATCTCTAGCGGGGGCACAGATACGCAGTATTTT
>NA|few|TRBJ1-2|TRBV6-1
CASREQTDYGYTF
TGTGCCAGCAGGGAACAGACAGACTATGGCTACACCTTC
>TRBD2|NA|TRBJ2-1|TRBV4-3
CASSQEPAAGPYNEQFF
TGCGCCAGCAGCCAAGAGCCGGCAGCGGGGCCCTACAATGAGCAGTTCTTC
>TRBD2|few|TRBJ2-2|TRBV7-6
CASSLYGGGANTGELFF
TGTGCCAGCAGCTTATACGGCGGGGGGGCGAACACCGGGGAGCTGTTTTTT
>NA|many|TRBJ2-1|TRBV5-1
CASSLGLGTSPYNEQFF
TGCGCCAGCAGCTTGGGGCTCGGGACGTCACCCTACAATGAGCAGTTCTTC
>NA|few|TRBJ2-1|TRBV29-1
CSALSGNEQFF
TGCAGCGCGTTGTCGGGGAATGAGCAGTTCTTC
>TRBD1|many|TRBJ2-1|TRBV7-2
CASSLEGQGAGEQFF
TGTGCCAGCAGCTTAGAGGGACAGGGGGCTGGGGAGCAGTTCTTC
>TRBD1|many|TRBJ2-5|TRBV7-9
CASSSQGARAQYF
TGTGCCAGCAGCTCACAGGGGGCGAGGGCCCAGTACTTC
>TRBD1|once|TRBJ1-1|TRBV15
CATSRGQGLPEAFF
TGTGCCACCAGCAGAGGACAGGGTTTACCTGAAGCTTTCTTT
>TRBD1|many|TRBJ1-4|TRBV5-1
CASSSTTGNEKLFF
TGCGCCAGCAGCTCGACGACAGGGAATGAAAAACTGTTTTTT
>TRBD1|few|TRBJ1-6|TRBV11-2
CASSLTGGYGSPLHF
TGTGCCAGCAGCCTCACAGGGGGTTATGGTTCACCCCTCCACTTT
>TRBD2|few|TRBJ2-5|TRBV10-3
CAISPVGGTPRETQYF
TGTGCCATCAGCCCGGTGGGGGGGACCCCAAGAGAGACCCAGTACTTC
>NA|few|TRBJ2-2|TRBV12-3/TRBV12-4
CASSTGSRELFF
TGTGCCAGCAGTACCGGCAGCCGGGAGCTGTTTTTT
>NA|NA|TRBJ2-1|TRBV10-3
CAISKITGVSAYNEQFF
TGTGCCATCAGTAAAATCACAGGTGTCTCGGCCTACAATGAGCAGTTCTTC
>NA|once|TRBJ1-2|TRBV7-9
CASSLGTDPISYTF
TGTGCCAGCAGTTTAGGAACAGACCCAATCAGCTACACCTTC
>TRBD2|few|TRBJ2-1|TRBV4-1
CASSRGTTTYNEQFF
TGCGCCAGCAGCCGCGGGACTACGACTTACAATGAGCAGTTCTTC
>TRBD1|few|TRBJ1-2|TRBV6-5
CASSSTGRGYTF
TGTGCCAGCAGTTCGACAGGGCGCGGCTACACCTTC
>NA|NA|TRBJ2-1|TRBV5-6
CASSLDENNEQFF
TGTGCCAGCAGCTTGGACGAGAACAATGAGCAGTTCTTC
>NA|few|TRBJ2-5|TRBV5-1
CASSPDKGDGETQYF
TGCGCCAGCAGCCCCGACAAGGGGGACGGGGAGACCCAGTACTTC
>TRBD1|once|TRBJ2-3|TRBV6-2/TRBV6-3
CASSTRQGVADTQYF
TGTGCCAGCAGCACACGACAGGGGGTGGCAGATACGCAGTATTTT
>NA|few|TRBJ2-2|TRBV9
CASSVSRSAANTGELFF
TGTGCCAGCAGCGTTTCCCGTTCAGCTGCGAACACCGGGGAGCTGTTTTTT
>NA|many|TRBJ2-5|TRBV7-2
CASSLVWGFQETQYF
TGTGCCAGCAGCTTAGTTTGGGGCTTCCAAGAGACCCAGTACTTC
>NA|NA|TRBJ1-4|TRBV2
CASSVWRENEKLFF
TGTGCCAGCAGTGTGTGGAGAGAAAATGAAAAACTGTTTTTT
>TRBD2|many|TRBJ2-3|TRBV7-9
CASSRWDGGFGTDTQYF
TGTGCCAGCAGCCGCTGGGACGGGGGGTTCGGCACAGATACGCAGTATTTT
>NA|NA|TRBJ2-2|TRBV28
CASGTLGGTGELFF
TGTGCCAGCGGCACATTGGGGGGCACCGGGGAGCTGTTTTTT
>NA|NA|TRBJ1-5|TRBV12-3/TRBV12-4
CASRKTDGQPQHF
TGTGCCAGCAGGAAGACAGACGGTCAGCCCCAGCATTTT
>NA|NA|TRBJ2-5|TRBV7-6
CASSSRRTSETQYF
TGTGCCAGCAGCTCCAGACGGACGTCCGAGACCCAGTACTTC
>NA|few|TRBJ2-1|TRBV29-1
CSGGYNEQFF
TGCAGCGGGGGGTACAATGAGCAGTTCTTC
>NA|few|TRBJ1-1|TRBV4-3
CASSQQGSYAFF
TGCGCCAGCAGCCAACAGGGGTCTTACGCTTTCTTT
>NA|NA|TRBJ2-3|TRBV4-1
CASSQRGMDADTQYF
TGCGCCAGCAGCCAAAGGGGAATGGACGCAGATACGCAGTATTTT
>NA|NA|TRBJ2-7|TRBV7-9
CASSHQRGYEQYF
TGTGCCAGCAGCCATCAGAGGGGCTACGAGCAGTACTTC
>NA|many|TRBJ2-1|TRBV7-9
CASSPGQHNEQFF
TGTGCCAGCAGCCCTGGACAGCACAATGAGCAGTTCTTC
>NA|NA|TRBJ1-1|TRBV3-1
CASSQQGRQGEAFF
TGTGCCAGCAGCCAACAGGGGAGGCAGGGTGAAGCTTTCTTT
>NA|few|TRBJ1-5|TRBV6-1
CASSFRGIQPQHF
TGTGCCAGCAGCTTCAGGGGCATACAGCCCCAGCATTTT
>NA|many|TRBJ2-3|TRBV9
CASSVWDTQYF
TGTGCCAGCAGCGTTTGGGATACGCAGTATTTT
>NA|NA|TRBJ2-2|TRBV11-2
CASSSGRDTGELFF
TGTGCCAGCAGTTCCGGACGGGACACCGGGGAGCTGTTTTTT
>NA|NA|TRBJ1-2|TRBV12-3/TRBV12-4
CASSANDYGYTF
TGTGCCAGCAGTGCAAATGACTATGGCTACACCTTC
>NA|once|TRBJ1-1|TRBV12-3/TRBV12-4
CASSLEHDSINTEAFF
TGTGCCAGCAGTCTTGAGCATGACAGTATAAACACTGAAGCTTTCTTT
>NA|once|TRBJ2-1|TRBV7-2
CATSLAFSRSSYNEQFF
TGTGCCACCAGCTTAGCGTTTAGCAGGTCCTCCTACAATGAGCAGTTCTTC
>TRBD1|many|TRBJ2-2|TRBV6-5
CASSPGQGRTGELFF
TGTGCCAGCAGTCCCGGACAGGGGAGGACCGGGGAGCTGTTTTTT
>NA|few|TRBJ2-4|TRBV27
CASRDQNRDAGIQYF
TGTGCCAGCAGGGACCAAAACAGGGACGCGGGCATTCAGTACTTC
>NA|NA|TRBJ2-3|TRBV4-1
CASNHEPSDTQYF
TGCGCCAGCAACCACGAGCCCTCAGATACGCAGTATTTT